This TCR beta chain derives from a study of blood T cell repertoires in COVID-19 (dated by TCRdb to 2020 to 2021). In the study overall: The collaborator samples originated in the United States, Italy and Spain and spanned the acute and convalescent phases of COVID-19. Samples came from the ongoing ImmuneRACE study (first 160 participants) plus 1,254 subjects from 6 global collaborators. Where HLA class I and class II types were available, the types were taken from metadata supplied by the sample provider, not from assay-based typing. The dataset comprised deeply sampled blood TCRbeta repertoires from subjects exposed to, actively infected with, or recovered from COVID-19. The material from the prospective study consisted of cDNA or gDNA derived from T cells, B-cell-depleted T cells, or PBMCs. The repertoires were released in a freely available public database meant as a resource for research on the immune response to SARS-CoV-2. Nearly every sample came with metadata listing a de-identified subject ID, COVID-19 status, age in years and sex.

Study-wide findings and limitations: How much clinical and demographic metadata was included differed by source and by participant, and the metadata was provided uncurated.

This clone came up once. Its antigen specificity is not known. No quality values exist for individual bases; no much larger clone is one base distant. Each collaborating institution followed its own protocols to collect whole blood in K2EDTA tubes. For TCRbeta analysis, collaborators shipped samples as frozen whole blood, isolated PBMCs, or DNA extracted from either of those sample types. V loses 6 bases, J loses 1 base, and the germline ends lie 12 bases apart. Reading the germline V gene (reference sequence) gives CDR1 LNHDA and CDR2 SQIVND. The CDR3 runs 14 amino acids, cysteine and phenylalanine included. Only CDR3 DNA remains: 42 bases, in frame from the first base. TCRbeta CDR3 regions were amplified from genomic DNA by means of the immunoSEQ Assay, a bias-controlled multiplex PCR. In the source study's methods: Within the assay, amplification of reference gene primers was used to estimate how many nucleated cells each sample contained. To quantify the absolute abundance of each unique TCRbeta CDR3 rearrangement, sequence reads were collapsed and filtered. For each sample, productive Simpson clonality was calculated as the square root of Simpson's diversity index over productive rearrangements. TCRdb limited this immuneACCESS table to in-frame rearrangements with V and J called. A share of clones is missing; checked studies link under half to unresolved V genes, and the rest is unexplained. V, J and clone size reflect that table, while D and trimming were determined from the DNA. Counted in this sample were some 100,000 clones; around three quarters of them appeared once. The leading ten clones occupy around 4% of the sample.

Material: peripheral blood. The rearrangement joined TRBV19 to TRBJ1-1; no D segment can be confidently identified. This sequence originates from a human donor in a cohort sampled during active or convalescent COVID-19. The CDR3 region reads CASSPFRGNTEAFF. At the DNA level, the sequence is TGTGCCAGTAGCCCCTTCCGGGGGAACACTGAAGCTTTCTTT. This CDR3, with the reference TRBV19 and TRBJ1-1 proteins standing in past its ends, gives the full variable domain DGGITQSPKYLFRKEGQNVTLSCEQNLNHDAMYWYRQDPGQGLRLIYYSQIVNDFQKGDIAEGYSVSREKKESFPLTVTSAQKNPTAFYLCASSPFRGNTEAFFGQGTRLTVV.